This TCR beta chain was captured in a study of T cell responses to AZD1222 COVID-19 vaccine. This clone was recorded only once. The V gene end was trimmed by 2 bases and the J gene end by 1 base; junction bases not matched to a gene: 12. The CDR3 has 18 residues. The V gene's germline CDR1 is MDHEN and CDR2 SYDVKM. The table came from immunoSEQ multiplex PCR; TCRdb's copy has only in-frame clones and leaves some out. The sample includes 65,000 to 75,000 clones, about 85% of them seen just once. The sequenced sample was peripheral blood, obtained on day 0 of AZD1222 vaccination. This rearrangement joins TRBV28 to TRBJ2-3, with TRBD2 matching 7 bases. The sequence was obtained from an adult in good health. The CDR3 reads CASSLVAGAGLRTDTQYF. The DNA for the CDR3 is TGTGCCAGCAGTTTAGTCGCGGGAGCTGGGTTGCGCACAGATACGCAGTATTTT.